This record covers a single T cell receptor (beta chain). The sample holds a few counts of this clone. Its target antigen remains unknown. There are no base qualities to consult, and no much larger clone falls within one base. The data are from a study of beta chain features in type 1 diabetes (dated by TCRdb to between 2018 and 2020). The study in broad terms: Patients and healthy donors did not differ in mean age, gender distribution, total cell number or subset yield. Whereas all 28 donors provided naive and central memory subsets, regulatory and stem cell-like memory subsets were isolated from just 8 patients and about eight healthy donors. A total of 107,917,701 sorted cells were examined across all samples, and a strong correlation was observed between cell number per subset and RNA yield. The study compared TCRB repertoires of sorted circulating CD4+ T cell subsets between recently diagnosed type 1 diabetes patients and matched healthy donors.

Taken from the germline V gene (reference sequence), the CDR1 and CDR2 loops are SGHAT and FQDESV. The trim is 4 bases for V and 5 bases for J, with a gap of 26 bases between the germline ends. The CDR3 starts with the cysteine, ends with the phenylalanine, and has 18 residues. The kept DNA is CDR3 alone, 54 bases in frame from the first base. A single peripheral blood draw of about 120 mL on average was collected from each donor into heparinised tubes. Naive, central memory, regulatory and stem cell-like memory CD4+ T cells were sorted on a BD FACSAria II using a panel including CD45RO, CCR7, CD25, CD127, CD95 and CD27. A purity above 98% was achieved for all sorted populations. Right away, PBMCs were isolated by Lymphoprep density gradient centrifugation and were stained directly, with no culture step. So that batch effects would be minimized, each experiment stained and sorted samples in pairs, pairing one healthy donor with one patient.

The entire isolated RNA was reverse transcribed using the High Capacity cDNA Reverse Transcription Kit, and thus expressed TCRB transcripts were sequenced. Naive, central memory and regulatory T cell samples underwent deep immunoSEQ sequencing, averaging around 3.6 million total reads per sample. Sorted cells were lysed in RLT buffer, and RNA was extracted using DNase-treated RNeasy Micro or Mini kits according to cell number. To prevent cross-contamination, each cell subset was processed individually, whereas patient and healthy donor samples were processed jointly. The immunoSEQ multiplex PCR was used to amplify TCRB sequences from cDNA, yielding 87-bp fragments that span the CDR3 region. Amplicons were sequenced on the Illumina HiSeq platform. In the original analysis: PCR bias was corrected computationally using synthetic template baselines, and reads within Hamming distance 2 were collapsed, with unmergeable singletons discarded. Reads were aligned against IMGT so that V, D and J genes, CDR3 length and insertions or deletions at six rearrangement sites could be assigned. Clonotype counts were normalized to sorted cell number within each subset before computing true diversity and Gini coefficients with the tcR R package. Repertoire sharing was quantified using the overlap coefficient calculated on TCRB nucleotide sequences. As a proxy for the pre-selection repertoire, out-of-frame TCRB sequences from naive cells were analyzed. TCRdb took this table from immuneACCESS and kept in-frame rearrangements with V and J called. Such tables lack part of the clones; where checked against another copy, unresolved V genes explain under half of the gap, and the rest is unexplained. The D gene and trimming were derived from the DNA, and the V and J assignments and clone size from that table. Across this sample there are approximately 600,000 clones, with 12% seen only once. The ten biggest clones cover around 0.12% of the sample.

The research as a whole found: In all four CD4+ subsets, TCRB CDR3 length was moderately but significantly shorter in type 1 diabetes patients. Only small numbers of individuals were included in the HLA sub-analyses, which left unresolved whether HLA type had any influence on TCRB rearrangement. Naive, central memory and regulatory TCRB repertoires appeared to be more alike among patients than among healthy donors. Fewer insertions and more nucleotide deletions at VDJ recombination sites were observed in patients with type 1 diabetes, implying thymic rearrangement abnormalities. PCR may preferentially amplify shorter templates, but because patient and control samples were amplified and corrected together, any resulting skew would affect both groups equally. Because cDNA was sequenced instead of genomic DNA, activated cells with high expression could be over-represented, although the groups did not differ in activation or CD3 levels.

Material: naive CD4+ T cells from blood. The cell subset or site label, read with the paper, signifies: true naive CD4+ T cells. The sequence was collected from a young man with type 1 diabetes. The chain is encoded by TRBV11-1 joined to TRBJ1-2, and the D gene may be TRBD1, 5 bases matching. The base sequence is TGTGCCAGCAGCTCCGTCCCGGGACGTTCCGGACCCGGGTATGGCTACACCTTC. It translates to CASSSVPGRSGPGYGYTF.